This T cell receptor (beta chain) was sequenced during a study of T cells after posttransplantation cyclophosphamide. The data were produced by immunoSEQ multiplex PCR, yet TCRdb's version contains in-frame clones alone and is incomplete. In the table there are 25,000 to 35,000 clones, about nine tenths of which are singletons. Between the trimmed V and J ends, which lost 1 base and 0 bases, there was a span of 10 bases. The CDR3 runs to 17 residues. CDR1 SEHNR and CDR2 FQNEAQ come from the germline V gene (reference sequence). Comment on this clone: The target antigen is unknown.

Notes on the study in general: TRB overlap between skin or GI tissue T cells and blood was limited.

This rearrangement joins TRBV7-9 to TRBJ2-6; D call uncertain. The sample consisted of PBMCs. The receptor was derived from a man aged 50-60 years. CDR3 sequence (DNA): TGTGCCAGCAGCTTAGGTCGGTACAGCTCTGGGGCCAACGTCCTGACTTTC. Translation gives CASSLGRYSSGANVLTF.